The 15 T cell receptor beta chains below come from one sample, sequenced in a study of OX40 agonist ivuxolimab in advanced cancers. The assay was immunoSEQ multiplex PCR, and TCRdb's table has in-frame clones only and misses some. Altogether 16,000 or so clones are present, around four fifths being singletons, with the ten largest covering around 12%. The sample was CD4+ or CD8+ T cells sorted from blood, taken in a trial of the OX40 agonist ivuxolimab. The receptors shown here come from an adult with an advanced solid tumor such as melanoma, head and neck, liver or kidney cancer.

The rearrangement links TRBV27 to TRBJ1-6, with D perhaps matching TRBD1 (5 bases). The V end lost 3 bases, the J end lost 5 bases, and 11 bases lay between the germline ends. The CDR3 contains 15 residues. Germline loops: CDR1 MNHEY, CDR2 SMNVEV (reference sequence). The CDR3 region has the DNA TGTGCCAGCAGTTTTGAGGGGCCGAATAATTCACCCCTCCACTTT. Residues: CASSFEGPNNSPLHF.

This clone was picked up one time. The rearrangement joins TRBV6-5 to TRBJ1-6; TRBD1 matches at 8 bases. CDR3 length equals 14 residues. CDR1 and CDR2 (germline): MNHEY, SVGAGI. V was pared by 6 bases and J by 9 bases, with 7 bases of the junction left unmatched. DNA of the CDR3: TGTGCCAGCAGCCCCGGGACAGGTCCTTCACCCCTCCACTTT. This codes for CASSPGTGPSPLHF.

The gene calls are TRBV4-1 and TRBJ1-3, with D tentatively TRBD1 (5 bases). V lost 3 bases to trimming and J lost 3 bases, with 12 bases between them. Germline-derived CDR1 and CDR2 are MGHRA and YSYEKL. The CDR3 has 15 amino acids. The CDR3 DNA reads TGCGCCAGCAGCCAGAGGGACTTGGGTGGAAACACCATATATTTT. Its translation: CASSQRDLGGNTIYF.

V usage is TRBV27 and J usage is TRBJ2-3; 9 bases line up with TRBD1. Trimming took 11 bases from V and 3 from J; bases not matched to a gene: 6. Germline V lookup: CDR1 MNHEY, CDR2 SMNVEV (reference sequence). This CDR3 spans 13 amino acids. The CDR3 DNA follows: TGTGCCCTTCTGGACAGGGGAACAGATACGCAGTATTTT. It yields the protein CALLDRGTDTQYF.

V and J are TRBV6-6 and TRBJ2-5; D may be TRBD2 (5 bases). CDR3 length: 13 residues. Trimming left V 2 bases short and J 5 bases short, with 9 bases between. Germline CDR1 reads MNHNY; CDR2 reads SVGAGI (reference sequence). In nucleotides, the CDR3 is TGTGCCAGCAGTTACGAGGGTGGGGAGACCCAGTACTTC. It specifies CASSYEGGETQYF.

V is TRBV4-3 and J is TRBJ2-1; 7 bases line up with TRBD1. Germline V gene lookup returns CDR1 LGHNA and CDR2 YSLEER. The CDR3 spans 14 residues. The V and J ends lost 0 bases and 10 bases, in that order; junction bases with no gene match: 6. The CDR3 DNA is TGCGCCAGCAGCCAAGACGGGACAGTTGGCGAGCAGTTCTTC. As protein: CASSQDGTVGEQFF.

This clone was seen just once. The chain carries TRBV6-5 and TRBJ2-2; 11 bases line up with TRBD2. The CDR3 is 14 amino acids. V shed 7 bases, J shed 6 bases, and the junction held 4 bases outside the gene matches. Germline CDR1 reads MNHEY; CDR2 reads SVGAGI. This CDR3 is CASNSGGAAGELFF. Here the CDR3 DNA reads TGTGCCAGCAATAGCGGGGGGGCCGCCGGGGAGCTGTTTTTT.

The chain has TRBV11-2 and TRBJ2-2; D might be TRBD2 (5 bases). CDR1 SGHAT and CDR2 FQNNGV come from the germline V gene. The CDR3 runs to 12 residues. Trimming pared 3 bases from V and 10 bases from J, leaving 9 bases between. This chain's CDR3 is CASSLTREELFF. The CDR3 DNA reads TGTGCCAGCAGCTTGACGAGGGAGGAGCTGTTTTTT.

This clone was detected once. V gene TRBV9 combines with J gene TRBJ1-6; 8 bases line up with TRBD1. After removal of 3 bases from V and 8 bases from J, the junction contained 4 bases not matched to a gene. The germline gives CDR1 SGDLS, CDR2 YYNGEE. The CDR3 extends over 14 amino acids. The CDR3 DNA reads TGTGCCAGCAGCGGGACAGGGAATTATTCACCCCTCCACTTT. The encoded protein is CASSGTGNYSPLHF.

The V call is TRBV13, the J call TRBJ2-2; TRBD2 matches 13 bases. The CDR3 loop spans 15 amino acids. J gave up 6 bases and V 3 bases, and 1 base lay outside the gene matches. Germline CDR1 reads PRHDT; CDR2 reads FYEKMQ (reference sequence). CDR3 DNA sequence: TGTGCCAGCAGCTTGGGACTAGCGGGGCCCGGGGAGCTGTTTTTT. As protein: CASSLGLAGPGELFF.

The chain employs TRBV6-5 and TRBJ1-1, with D possibly matching TRBD1 (6 bases). This CDR3 spans 14 amino acids. From germline, CDR1 is MNHEY and CDR2 SVGAGI. Trimming removed 6 bases from V and 5 bases from J, with 16 bases in between. The CDR3 bases are TGTGCCAGCAGCGGGGGGGCCGGGAGTACTGAAGCTTTCTTT. Translated, it gives CASSGGAGSTEAFF.

The rearrangement links TRBV7-9 to TRBJ2-1; the D gene is possibly TRBD2 (7 bases). Trimming removed 3 bases from V and 6 bases from J, with 12 bases in between. This CDR3 has 14 amino acids. Germline V gene data show CDR1 as SEHNR and CDR2 as FQNEAQ (reference sequence). CDR3 nucleotide sequence: TGTGCCAGCAGCTTTGAGGGGGGGTTCAATGAGCAGTTCTTC. It translates to CASSFEGGFNEQFF.

The V and J genes are TRBV9 and TRBJ1-4; unclear D gene. Between the trimmed V and J ends, which lost 2 bases and 2 bases, there was a span of 10 bases. Germline V gene data show CDR1 as SGDLS and CDR2 as YYNGEE. This CDR3 has 15 residues. The CDR3 bases are TGTGCCAGCAGCGTGTGGGGATCCACTAATGAAAAACTGTTTTTT. Protein sequence: CASSVWGSTNEKLFF. Full variable domain (remainder filled in from reference TRBV9 and TRBJ1-4): DSGVTQTPKHLITATGQRVTLRCSPRSGDLSVYWYQQSLDQGLQFLIQYYNGEERAKGNILERFSAQQFPDLHSELNLSSLELGDSALYFCASSVWGSTNEKLFFGSGTQLSVL.

The genes are TRBV5-1 and TRBJ1-1; weak D call: TRBD1 (5 bases). V was clipped by 4 bases and J by 1 base, with 11 bases between them. The CDR3 extends over 14 amino acids. Germline assignment: CDR1 SGHRS and CDR2 YFSETQ. CDR3 sequence reads: CASSLRGTNTEAFF. The CDR3 nucleotides are TGCGCCAGCAGCCTTCGGGGGACGAACACTGAAGCTTTCTTT.

This sequence joins TRBV7-2 and TRBJ1-2; D possibly corresponds to TRBD1 (6 bases). This CDR3 spans 13 amino acids. Per germline, CDR1 SGHTA and CDR2 FQGNSA. Trimming removed 0 bases at V and 7 bases at J, with 9 bases between. CDR3 in DNA: TGTGCCAGCAGCTTAGCCAGGGGAGGTGGCTACACCTTC. Its translation is CASSLARGGGYTF.